This record looks at one TCR beta chain sequence and its context. Deletions cut 5 bases from V and 3 bases from J, with 16 bases between. CDR1 is SGHRS, CDR2 YFSETQ, per germline. The CDR3 is 15 residues long. This entry comes from a study of blood T cell repertoires in COVID-19. Turning to the study itself: The cDNA or gDNA used as material had been derived from T cells, B-cell-depleted T cells, or PBMCs.

Original methodology: Reference gene primer amplification in the assay estimated nucleated cell counts. Here immunoSEQ multiplex PCR was the method, and the copy in TCRdb shows in-frame clones only, minus some. From that table come the V and J calls and clone size; the DNA was used to work out D and trimming. This sample has under 300,000 clones, with over 75% found just once. Sequenced input: peripheral blood. This clonotype was obtained from a human donor in a cohort sampled during active COVID-19. This chain uses TRBV5-1 with TRBJ2-3; maybe TRBD1 (5 bases). CDR3 bases: TGCGCCAGCAGGGGGCGGCACGTGAGGACAGATACGCAGTATTTT. Residues: CASRGRHVRTDTQYF. Full variable domain (remainder filled in from reference TRBV5-1 and TRBJ2-3): KAGVTQTPRYLIKTRGQQVTLSCSPISGHRSVSWYQQTPGQGLQFLFEYFSETQRNKGNFPGRFSGRQFSNSRSEMNVSTLELGDSALYLCASRGRHVRTDTQYFGPGTRLTVL.